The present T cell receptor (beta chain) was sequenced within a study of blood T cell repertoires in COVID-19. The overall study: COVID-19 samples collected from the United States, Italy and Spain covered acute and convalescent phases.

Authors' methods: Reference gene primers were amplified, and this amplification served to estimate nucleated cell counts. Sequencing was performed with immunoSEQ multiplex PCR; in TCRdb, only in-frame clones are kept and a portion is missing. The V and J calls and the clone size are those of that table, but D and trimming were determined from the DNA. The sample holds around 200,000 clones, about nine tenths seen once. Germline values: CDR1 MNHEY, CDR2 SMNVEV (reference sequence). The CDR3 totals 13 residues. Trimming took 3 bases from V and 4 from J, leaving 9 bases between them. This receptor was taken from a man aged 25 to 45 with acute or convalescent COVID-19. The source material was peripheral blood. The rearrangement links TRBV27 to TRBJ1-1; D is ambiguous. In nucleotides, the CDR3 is TGTGCCAGCAGTTTTAGCCAAACCACTGAAGCTTTCTTT. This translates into CASSFSQTTEAFF.